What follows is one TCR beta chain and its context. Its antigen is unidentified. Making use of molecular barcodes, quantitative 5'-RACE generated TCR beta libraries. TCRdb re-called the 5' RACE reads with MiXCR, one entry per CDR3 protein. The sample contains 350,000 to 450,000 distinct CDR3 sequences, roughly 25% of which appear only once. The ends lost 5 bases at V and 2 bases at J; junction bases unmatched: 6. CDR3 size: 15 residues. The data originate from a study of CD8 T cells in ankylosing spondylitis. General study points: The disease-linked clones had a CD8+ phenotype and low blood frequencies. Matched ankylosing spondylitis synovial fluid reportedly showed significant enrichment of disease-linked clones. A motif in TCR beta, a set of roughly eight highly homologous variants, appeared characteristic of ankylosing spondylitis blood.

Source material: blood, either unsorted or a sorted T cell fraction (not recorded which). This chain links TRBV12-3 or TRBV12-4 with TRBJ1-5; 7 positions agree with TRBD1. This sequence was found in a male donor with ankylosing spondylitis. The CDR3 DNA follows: TGTGCCAGCAGTGTATCCCAGGGGGGCAATCAGCCCCAGCATTTT. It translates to CASSVSQGGNQPQHF.